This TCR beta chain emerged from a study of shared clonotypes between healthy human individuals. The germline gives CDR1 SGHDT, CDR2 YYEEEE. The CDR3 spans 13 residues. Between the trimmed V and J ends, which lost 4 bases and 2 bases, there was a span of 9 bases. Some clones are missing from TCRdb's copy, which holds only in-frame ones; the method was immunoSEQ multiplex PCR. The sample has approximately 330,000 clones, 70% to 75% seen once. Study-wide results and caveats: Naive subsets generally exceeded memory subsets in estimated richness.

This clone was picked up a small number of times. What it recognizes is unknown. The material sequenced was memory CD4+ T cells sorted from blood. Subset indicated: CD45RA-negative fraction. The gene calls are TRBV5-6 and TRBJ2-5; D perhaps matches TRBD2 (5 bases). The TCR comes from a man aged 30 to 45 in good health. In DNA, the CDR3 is TGTGCCAGCAGCGGAGGTCTACAAGAGACCCAGTACTTC. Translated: CASSGGLQETQYF.